This T cell receptor (beta chain) appears in the sequencing data of a study of molecular identifiers for immune sequencing clone quantification. The study's findings and limits: The study reportedly detected spiked Jurkat TCR RNA from one cell among around 1 million naive cells. Whereas naive cells kept under 1% of molecules in clones above 20 RNA copies, such clones held over 98% in effectors.

With RNA at 10%, 30% or 50%, naive CD8 libraries came from about 20,000 to 1,000,000 sorted cells. Sorted naive CD8 T cells were those defined as CD8+CD4-CCR7+CD45RA+. V was shortened by 1 base and J by 0 bases, with 10 bases between the two germline ends. The CDR3 extends over 17 amino acids. CDR1 SGHTA and CDR2 FQGTGA come from the germline V gene. In regard to this clonotype: The antigen remains unidentified.

TCRdb reanalysed the PCR reads using MiXCR and keeps one entry per CDR3 protein. Found here are a few hundred thousand distinct CDR3 sequences, roughly a quarter of them singletons; the top ten hold 0.65% to 0.95%. The sequence came from a human donor in good health. Some libraries in this study had Jurkat cell RNA spiked in. The sequencing sample was made of naive CD8+ T cells from blood, with Jurkat cell RNA spiked in. Specified subset: FACS-sorted CD8+CD4-CCR7+CD45RA+ naive T cells. V gene TRBV7-3 combines with J gene TRBJ2-6, with a weak D call TRBD2 (5 bases). The CDR3 sequence: CASSLSPGSSGANVLTF. The CDR3 DNA is TGTGCCAGCAGCTTAAGCCCGGGGAGCTCTGGGGCCAACGTCCTGACTTTC.